These 3 T cell receptor beta chains were sequenced from one sample in a study of cytomegalovirus exposure and HLA in healthy donors. The table came from immunoSEQ multiplex PCR; TCRdb's copy has only in-frame clones and leaves some out. The sample has over 100,000 clones, less than 95% seen once. Sequencing was performed on PBMCs. The receptors originated from a woman aged 18-29 years in good health and CMV-seronegative.

The rearrangement links TRBV29-1 to TRBJ1-2; no reliable D call. Germline CDR1 and CDR2: SQVTM and ANQGSEA. The V end was cut by 0 bases, the J end by 0 bases, with 8 bases between. This CDR3 has 14 residues. In nucleotides, the CDR3 is TGCAGCGTTGAAGATCTTACAGCTAACTATGGCTACACCTTC. It translates to CSVEDLTANYGYTF.

J is TRBJ2-5 and V is TRBV7-6, with 9 bases aligning to TRBD2. The CDR3 has 14 amino acids. Looked up from germline, CDR1 is SGHVS and CDR2 is FNYEAQ. V gave up 4 bases and J gave up 3 bases; unmatched junction bases: 3. The CDR3 nucleotides read TGTGCCAGCAGCTGGCGGACTAGCGAAGAGACCCAGTACTTC. Amino acids: CASSWRTSEETQYF.

The chain joins TRBV5-1 to TRBJ2-1; 7 bases map to TRBD1. Germline V gene sequence: CDR1 SGHRS, CDR2 YFSETQ. The junction had 6 bases not matched to a gene; V was cut back by 4 bases and J by 8 bases. The CDR3 covers 13 residues. In nucleotides, the CDR3 is TGCGCCAGCAGCCCCGACAGGGCCGATGAGCAGTTCTTC. Protein product: CASSPDRADEQFF.